The rows below give T cell receptor beta chains drawn from one sample of a study of breast tumors, draining lymph nodes, adjacent tissues. MiXCR was run by TCRdb on the multiplex PCR reads, yielding one entry per CDR3 protein. The repertoire includes some 120,000 distinct CDR3 sequences, just under 20% of them detected once, and under 4.5% sits in the top ten. The sample comprised axillary lymph node tissue. Receptor source: a female donor with breast cancer. Some clones in this sample may be carry-over from other donors' samples. Both conserved end residues are part of each CDR3. D genes are given only for firm matches. Rows may omit the clone size; those that give it use once, few, many or a size class.

j_call: TRBJ2-1
v_call: TRBV3-1
d_call: .
clone_size: few
cdr3_nt: TGTGCCAGCAGCCAAGGACTGGGGGAGCAGTTCTTC
cdr3_aa: CASSQGLGEQFF

j_call: TRBJ1-3
v_call: TRBV30
d_call: .
clone_size: .
cdr3_nt: TGTGCCTGGAACGGTGCCTACTCTGGAAACACCATATATTTT
cdr3_aa: CAWNGAYSGNTIYF

j_call: TRBJ1-2
v_call: TRBV3-1
d_call: TRBD1
clone_size: many
cdr3_nt: TGTGCCAGCAGCCAAGCAGGGGGCTACTATGGCTACACCTTC
cdr3_aa: CASSQAGGYYGYTF

j_call: TRBJ2-3
v_call: TRBV7-9
d_call: .
clone_size: .
cdr3_nt: TGTGCCGACAGCTTAGGGGATACGCAGTATTTT
cdr3_aa: CADSLGDTQYF

j_call: TRBJ1-2
v_call: TRBV5-4
d_call: TRBD1
clone_size: few
cdr3_nt: TGTGCCAGCAGCAGGCAGGGGGAATGGGGCTACACCTTC
cdr3_aa: CASSRQGEWGYTF

j_call: TRBJ2-7
v_call: TRBV2
d_call: .
clone_size: many
cdr3_nt: TGTGCCAGCAGTGGGCAGTCCGAGCAGTACTTC
cdr3_aa: CASSGQSEQYF

j_call: TRBJ2-5
v_call: TRBV4-1
d_call: .
clone_size: many
cdr3_nt: TGCGCCAGCAGCCAACGAGAGGAGACCCAGTACTTC
cdr3_aa: CASSQREETQYF

j_call: TRBJ2-2
v_call: TRBV4-1
d_call: .
clone_size: many
cdr3_nt: TGCGCCAGCAGCCAAGATCGCGCTTCGGGGGAGCTGTTTTTT
cdr3_aa: CASSQDRASGELFF

j_call: TRBJ2-7
v_call: TRBV7-9
d_call: TRBD2
clone_size: many
cdr3_nt: TGTGCCAGCAGCCAACCTAGCGGGAGGTCCCACGAGCAGTACTTC
cdr3_aa: CASSQPSGRSHEQYF

j_call: TRBJ2-3
v_call: TRBV20-1
d_call: TRBD2
clone_size: .
cdr3_nt: TGCAGTGCTAGTACTAGCGGGGTATGGGATACGCAGTATTTT
cdr3_aa: CSASTSGVWDTQYF

j_call: TRBJ2-7
v_call: TRBV9
d_call: .
clone_size: many
cdr3_nt: TGTGCCAGCAGCGTAGGTAGCAGCTCCTACGAGCAGTACTTC
cdr3_aa: CASSVGSSSYEQYF

j_call: TRBJ2-4
v_call: TRBV10-2
d_call: .
clone_size: few
cdr3_nt: TGCGCCAGCAGTGAGGGTGAGGGGGACATTCAGTACTTC
cdr3_aa: CASSEGEGDIQYF

j_call: TRBJ2-3
v_call: TRBV6-5
d_call: TRBD1
clone_size: many
cdr3_nt: TGTGCCAGCAGCCAACAGGGGGGATACACAGATACGCAGTATTTT
cdr3_aa: CASSQQGGYTDTQYF

j_call: TRBJ1-4
v_call: TRBV6-1
d_call: .
clone_size: many
cdr3_nt: TGTGCCAGCTTTGGCAGCGCATTTAATGAAAAACTGTTTTTT
cdr3_aa: CASFGSAFNEKLFF

j_call: TRBJ2-5
v_call: TRBV24-1
d_call: .
clone_size: many
cdr3_nt: TGTGCCACCAGTGACCCCGGGGAAGGCCGAGAGACCCAGTACTTC
cdr3_aa: CATSDPGEGRETQYF

j_call: TRBJ2-7
v_call: TRBV6-4
d_call: TRBD1
clone_size: many
cdr3_nt: TGTGCCAGCACGTTCGGGACAGGGCAGTACTTC
cdr3_aa: CASTFGTGQYF

j_call: TRBJ1-5
v_call: TRBV20-1
d_call: .
clone_size: many
cdr3_nt: TGCAGTGCTAGAGATCTAGGGGGCAATCAGCCCCAGCATTTT
cdr3_aa: CSARDLGGNQPQHF

j_call: TRBJ1-5
v_call: TRBV27
d_call: .
clone_size: few
cdr3_nt: TGTGCCAGCAAGGAGGTAGGGAGCAATCAGCCCCAGCATTTT
cdr3_aa: CASKEVGSNQPQHF

j_call: TRBJ1-2
v_call: TRBV19
d_call: .
clone_size: many
cdr3_nt: TGTGCCAGTAGTAGGGGGCAACGGGAAGGCTACACCTTC
cdr3_aa: CASSRGQREGYTF

j_call: TRBJ2-2
v_call: TRBV7-6
d_call: .
clone_size: many
cdr3_nt: TGTGCCAGCAGCCCTCAAAACACCGGGGAGCTGTTTTTT
cdr3_aa: CASSPQNTGELFF

j_call: TRBJ1-6
v_call: TRBV5-8
d_call: .
clone_size: many
cdr3_nt: TGTGCCAGCAGCTTGGCGAGACGCTCCTATAATTCACCCCTCCACTTT
cdr3_aa: CASSLARRSYNSPLHF

j_call: TRBJ2-3
v_call: TRBV6-1
d_call: .
clone_size: many
cdr3_nt: TGTGCCAGCAGTGAACCGGGATCGGCAGATACGCAGTATTTT
cdr3_aa: CASSEPGSADTQYF